The text below deals with one T cell receptor beta chain. Its antigen specificity is not known. Base-call qualities are not available, and no considerably larger clone is one nucleotide away. Receptor libraries were prepared by the immunoSEQ multiplex PCR assay. The original methods were these. A statistical classification framework was built to diagnose cytomegalovirus status from the catalog of TCR beta chain sequences. The clones in this table, taken by TCRdb from immuneACCESS, are in-frame only. Not every clone is retained; where verified, under half of the shortfall comes from an unresolved V gene, and the cause of the rest is unknown. Clone size and V and J calls were adopted from that table, with D and trimming inferred from the DNA. The sample contains about 200,000 clones, 75% to 85% of them found a single time. Over 10% of the sample lies in the top ten. The source of the sample is a study of cytomegalovirus exposure and HLA in healthy donors listed by TCRdb under 2017. About the study as a whole: The 500 to 800 repertoires of the first cohort and the 95 to 150 validation repertoires were produced on the same platform, according to a later analysis. The study aimed to test whether cataloging public T cell receptors could reveal signatures of past pathogen exposure. A separate validation cohort of approximately 130 different subjects was used in addition to the 666-subject first cohort. To predict cytomegalovirus infection status, the study brought together high-throughput TCR immunosequencing, statistical association of individual TCRs with disease status, and machine learning.

The investigation overall reported the following: Across donors, most TCR sequences were observed very rarely, whereas some public TCRs were present in many individuals. A total of about 180 TCR beta chains were listed by the study as associated with cytomegalovirus. Subsequent analysis determined that TCRs grouped into clusters in the first cohort also showed a tendency toward co-occurrence across the 120 or so validation repertoires, and about 93% of cluster scores exceeded 0. The authors suggested that the approach could potentially be extended to other disease states and immunological phenotypes. A later analysis lacked HLA typing for the validation cohort, so it scored co-occurrence in that cohort across all 120 or so repertoires. Cytomegalovirus status was reported to be diagnosed by the classifier with high specificity and sensitivity in both the original and validation cohorts. In vitro tests confirmed that a few of the cytomegalovirus-associated TCR beta chains recognize cytomegalovirus antigens.

Trimming costs V 5 bases and J 3 bases, and their ends lie 7 bases apart. Including cysteine and phenylalanine, the CDR3 has 12 amino acids. The only DNA kept is the CDR3, 36 bases in frame from the first base. From a lookup of the germline V gene, CDR1 and CDR2 are MDHEN and SYDVKM. The donors were included in the validation cohort of 100 to 150 subjects, a group kept apart from the 666-subject first cohort. The receptor comes from a woman in her 30s in good health and CMV-seropositive. The sample comprised PBMCs. The chain couples TRBV28 to TRBJ1-2; the D segment cannot be called with confidence. Here is the DNA: TGTGCCAGCAGTCGGAGGGACTATGGCTACACCTTC. Its protein is CASSRRDYGYTF.